The 12 T cell receptor beta chains in this list originate from one sample, sequenced in a study of T cell responses to AZD1222 COVID-19 vaccine. This table comes from immunoSEQ multiplex PCR, and its TCRdb copy is limited to in-frame clones, with some not included. The sample carries about 150,000 clones, about 90% recorded once. The starting material was peripheral blood, obtained 28 days after the second AZD1222 dose. These receptors were obtained from an adult who received the AZD1222 COVID-19 vaccine.

CDR3: CASSTELRGTGELFF. In nucleotides, the CDR3 is TGTGCCAGCAGCACAGAGCTGAGAGGCACCGGGGAGCTGTTTTTT. The V and J genes are TRBV7-3 and TRBJ2-2; D remains ambiguous. V was pared by 5 bases and J by 4 bases, with 14 bases between. Germline V lookup: CDR1 SGHTA, CDR2 FQGTGA. The CDR3 length is 15 residues.

The chain is built from TRBV25-1 and TRBJ1-1; the match to TRBD1 covers 7 bases. With V trimmed by 1 base and J by 0 bases, 8 bases remained unmatched. Germline CDR1 MGHDK, CDR2 SYGVNS. The CDR3 is made up of 17 amino acids. This chain's CDR3 is CASSEFPRQGMNTEAFF. The CDR3 nucleotides read TGTGCCAGCAGTGAATTTCCCCGACAGGGCATGAACACTGAAGCTTTCTTT.

The chain joins TRBV7-9 to TRBJ2-5, with D unresolved. Germline CDR1 reads SEHNR; CDR2 reads FQNEAQ (reference sequence). Trimming cost V 3 bases and J 5 bases, with 4 bases left between them. The CDR3 is 11 residues long. The CDR3 loop reads CASSFTETQYF. The CDR3 DNA reads as TGTGCCAGCAGCTTTACGGAGACCCAGTACTTC. The full variable domain, in which reference TRBV7-9 and TRBJ2-5 provide the parts outside the CDR3, is DTGVSQNPRHKITKRGQNVTFRCDPISEHNRLYWYRQTLGQGPEFLTYFQNEAQLEKSRLLSDRFSAERPKGSFSTLEIQRTEQGDSAMYLCASSFTETQYFGPGTRLLVL.

The chain joins TRBV6-2 or TRBV6-3 to TRBJ2-7; no clear D gene. The CDR3 extends over 13 amino acids. The V and J ends lost 5 bases and 6 bases respectively, with 14 bases between them. Germline CDR1 is MNHEY and CDR2 is SVGEGT. The CDR3 bases are TGTGCCAGCAGTGGGCAAGGACGGGTCGAGCAGTACTTC. Its protein is CASSGQGRVEQYF.

The rearrangement links TRBV2 to TRBJ1-1; 11 bases align to TRBD1. CDR1 and CDR2 from the germline V gene are SNHLY and FYNNEI. Trimming took 8 bases from V and 4 from J; bases not matched to a gene: 12. The CDR3 is 16 residues long. As DNA, the CDR3 is TGTGCCAGCCGAGAATTATCCGGGACAGGGGGCACTGAAGCTTTCTTT. Amino acids: CASRELSGTGGTEAFF.

The chain carries TRBV11-3 and TRBJ2-5; 7 bases match TRBD1. The trim removed 0 bases at V and 5 bases at J, leaving 6 bases unmatched. Germline V gene lookup returns CDR1 SGHNT and CDR2 YENEEA. This CDR3 spans 15 amino acids. The CDR3 nucleotides are TGTGCCAGCAGCTTAGATCTAGGGGGCACGGAGACCCAGTACTTC. Amino acid sequence: CASSLDLGGTETQYF.

The gene calls are TRBV20-1 and TRBJ2-1, with 7 nucleotides matching TRBD2. The CDR3 is 16 amino acids. Germline loops: CDR1 DFQATT, CDR2 SNEGSKA (reference sequence). The J segment lost 6 bases and the V segment lost 3 bases, leaving 14 bases of the junction unmatched. CDR3 loop: CSASHSGLVGFNEQFF. In DNA form, the CDR3 reads TGCAGTGCTAGTCACTCAGGACTAGTGGGCTTCAATGAGCAGTTCTTC.

The chain joins TRBV11-2 to TRBJ1-5; D is perhaps TRBD1 (5 bases). This CDR3 has 13 amino acids. Germline loops: CDR1 SGHAT, CDR2 FQNNGV. V was pared by 7 bases and J by 2 bases, with 9 bases between. CDR3 DNA: TGTGCCAGCATCCTGGGGGGCAATCAGCCCCAGCATTTT. Protein: CASILGGNQPQHF.

The sample holds one count of this clone. This chain uses TRBV29-1 with TRBJ1-5; D remains unclear. Per the germline V gene, CDR1 is SQVTM and CDR2 is ANQGSEA. The CDR3 totals 12 residues. Trimming removed 7 bases at V and 7 bases at J, with 14 bases between. Written as DNA, the CDR3 is TGCAGCGCCCGCCAGACCGGACAGCCCCAGCATTTT. Its protein product is CSARQTGQPQHF.

J is TRBJ1-4 and V is TRBV27; no definite D call. With 2 bases removed from V and 4 bases from J, the gap between germline ends came to 5 bases. This CDR3 has 13 amino acids. Looked up from germline, CDR1 is MNHEY and CDR2 is SMNVEV (reference sequence). As DNA, the CDR3 is TGTGCCAGCAGTTTACCCGGTAATGAAAAACTGTTTTTT. It yields the protein CASSLPGNEKLFF.

This clone was recorded once. The chain is built from TRBV4-1 and TRBJ2-2, with unresolved D. The V end lost 4 bases, the J end lost 5 bases, and 5 bases lay between the germline ends. This CDR3 is 12 amino acids long. The V gene's germline CDR1 is MGHRA and CDR2 YSYEKL. CDR3 nucleotide sequence: TGCGCCAGCAGCCTGTATACCGGGGAGCTGTTTTTT. This encodes CASSLYTGELFF.

V is TRBV7-2 and J is TRBJ1-4, with TRBD1 matching over 9 bases. Germline V gene sequence: CDR1 SGHTA, CDR2 FQGNSA. The V and J ends lost 3 bases and 0 bases, in that order; junction bases with no gene match: 2. This CDR3 is built from 16 residues. This CDR3 is CASSLYRGPTNEKLFF. CDR3 coding DNA: TGTGCCAGCAGCTTGTACAGGGGGCCAACTAATGAAAAACTGTTTTTT.